These 30 T cell receptor beta chains came from one sample sequenced in a study of T cell responses to AZD1222 COVID-19 vaccine. The protocol was immunoSEQ multiplex PCR, while the TCRdb copy is restricted to in-frame clones and leaves out a portion. The table has 150,000 to 160,000 clones, over 70% seen once. The starting material was peripheral blood, obtained 28 days after the second AZD1222 dose. Receptor source: an adult who received the AZD1222 COVID-19 vaccine.

The sample holds one count of this clone. V is TRBV6-5 and J is TRBJ2-7, with TRBD2 matching 11 bases. The V and J ends lost 7 bases and 2 bases, in that order; junction bases with no gene match: 4. From germline, CDR1 is MNHEY and CDR2 SVGAGI. CDR3 length: 14 amino acids. The CDR3 DNA follows: TGTGCCAGCATGGGGACTAGCGGACCCTACGAGCAGTACTTC. Translation: CASMGTSGPYEQYF.

The CDR3 nucleotides read TGTGCCACAGCGACTAGCGGGAGGGGGATCACCGGGGAGCTGTTTTTT. It specifies CATATSGRGITGELFF. The chain combines TRBV24-1 with TRBJ2-2; the match to TRBD2 covers 14 bases. CDR1 and CDR2 from the germline V gene are KGHDR and SFDVKD. With V trimmed by 10 bases and J by 4 bases, 7 bases remained unmatched. There are 16 residues in the CDR3.

CDR3 bases: TGTGCCTGGAAGACCGGGCTCTATACGCAGTATTTT. Its translation: CAWKTGLYTQYF. The V call is TRBV30, the J call TRBJ2-3; D gene uncertain. This CDR3 has 12 amino acids. Germline V lookup: CDR1 GTSNPN, CDR2 SVGIG (reference sequence). V lost 4 bases, J lost 7 bases, and 12 bases lay in between.

This chain connects TRBV5-1 to TRBJ1-5; 9 bases map to TRBD1. V dropped 0 bases and J dropped 1; count of bases not matched to a gene: 2. This CDR3 spans 16 amino acids. The V gene's germline CDR1 is SGHRS and CDR2 YFSETQ. The CDR3 bases are TGCGCCAGCAGCTTGGGGACAGGGGAAAGCAATCAGCCCCAGCATTTT. It translates to CASSLGTGESNQPQHF.

This chain uses TRBV27 with TRBJ2-1, with D perhaps matching TRBD2 (6 bases). Germline CDR1 MNHEY, CDR2 SMNVEV (reference sequence). V was cut by 2 bases and J by 0 bases, with 14 bases left in between. CDR3 length: 17 amino acids. The CDR3 bases are TGTGCCAGCAGTTTAGGTGCGGCGGGGAGCTCCTACAATGAGCAGTTCTTC. Amino acids: CASSLGAAGSSYNEQFF.

Of note for this clone: This sample also contains other DNA sequences that code for the same CDR3. This sequence joins TRBV18 and TRBJ2-7; maybe TRBD2 (6 bases). Trimming cost V 6 bases and J 0 bases, with 12 bases left between them. This CDR3 region has 14 residues. The germline CDR1 and CDR2 sequences are KGHSH and LQKENI. In DNA form, the CDR3 reads TGTGCCAGCTCCCGTAGCGGAAGCTCCTACGAGCAGTACTTC. Translation: CASSRSGSSYEQYF.

This chain links TRBV10-3 with TRBJ2-1; 8 positions match TRBD1. Germline CDR1 and CDR2: ENHRY and SYGVKD. There are 15 residues in the CDR3. After removal of 7 bases from V and 9 bases from J, the junction contained 14 bases not matched to a gene. CDR3 region: CAITRQGWGEGEQFF. DNA of the CDR3: TGTGCCATCACCAGACAGGGGTGGGGTGAGGGTGAGCAGTTCTTC.

V is TRBV11-2 and J is TRBJ2-3; 9 bases are a match to TRBD2. CDR1 and CDR2 from the germline V gene are SGHAT and FQNNGV. V lost 5 bases, J lost 5 bases, and 14 bases stayed unmatched. The CDR3 runs to 17 residues. CDR3 region: CASSPGGGTSTEDTQYF. The CDR3 DNA sequence: TGTGCCAGCAGCCCAGGGGGGGGGACTAGCACGGAAGATACGCAGTATTTT.

The chain uses TRBV7-2 and TRBJ2-4; D ambiguous. The CDR3 has 15 amino acids. Trimming pared 5 bases from V and 7 bases from J, leaving 18 bases between. From germline, CDR1 is SGHTA and CDR2 FQGNSA. The DNA for the CDR3 is TGTGCCAGCAGCCCAAGTCTCTTGGGCAGTAACATTCAGTACTTC. This codes for CASSPSLLGSNIQYF.

This clone was picked up one time. Other DNA sequences within the sample encode an identical CDR3. The chain uses TRBV5-1 and TRBJ2-1, with a weak D call TRBD1 (6 bases). Germline values: CDR1 SGHRS, CDR2 YFSETQ. V dropped 0 bases and J dropped 0 bases, with 7 bases sitting between them. The length of the CDR3 is 15 residues. The CDR3 region is CASSLATGSYNEQFF. Here the CDR3 DNA reads TGCGCCAGCAGCTTGGCGACAGGCTCCTACAATGAGCAGTTCTTC. The full variable domain, with the rest looked up from reference TRBV5-1 and TRBJ2-1, is KAGVTQTPRYLIKTRGQQVTLSCSPISGHRSVSWYQQTPGQGLQFLFEYFSETQRNKGNFPGRFSGRQFSNSRSEMNVSTLELGDSALYLCASSLATGSYNEQFFGPGTRLTVL.

The CDR3 reads CATHRRDKNIQYF. CDR3 nucleotides: TGTGCCACCCACCGGAGAGACAAAAACATTCAGTACTTC. This rearrangement joins TRBV28 to TRBJ2-4; D call uncertain. The CDR3 runs to 13 residues. V lost 10 bases and J lost 3, with 13 bases in between. Germline V gene sequence: CDR1 MDHEN, CDR2 SYDVKM.

The CDR3 DNA reads as TGTGCCAGCACCCCCCAGATCGGGACTAGCGGACTCTACGAGCAGTACTTC. Translation gives CASTPQIGTSGLYEQYF. J is TRBJ2-7 and V is TRBV9; 11 positions agree with TRBD2. This CDR3 comprises 17 residues. The junction had 14 bases not matched to a gene; V was cut back by 6 bases and J by 3 bases. Germline V gene lookup returns CDR1 SGDLS and CDR2 YYNGEE.

This clone has only a few counts. The CDR3 DNA sequence: TGCAGCGTTGAACAAGGGAGTCGAACTGAAGCTTTCTTT. Amino acids: CSVEQGSRTEAFF. The J gene is TRBJ1-1, the V gene TRBV29-1; D ambiguous. V lost 2 bases to trimming and J lost 5 bases, with 12 bases between them. This CDR3 is 13 amino acids long. Germline-derived CDR1 and CDR2 are SQVTM and ANQGSEA.

This sequence joins TRBV28 and TRBJ2-7; D uncertain. Trimming removed 8 bases from V and 7 bases from J, with 12 bases in between. CDR3 length: 11 amino acids. Germline CDR1 is MDHEN and CDR2 is SYDVKM. In DNA form, the CDR3 reads TGTGCCAGCTCCCCACGTGAGGAGCAGTACTTC. Encoded protein: CASSPREEQYF.

This clone came up once. V usage is TRBV28 and J usage is TRBJ1-1; the match to TRBD1 covers 9 bases. Looked up from germline, CDR1 is MDHEN and CDR2 is SYDVKM. The V and J ends lost 2 bases and 7 bases, in that order; junction bases with no gene match: 2. The length of the CDR3 is 13 residues. CDR3 protein: CASSLPGQGEAFF. The CDR3 region has the DNA TGTGCCAGCAGTTTACCGGGACAGGGTGAAGCTTTCTTT.

The V call is TRBV30, the J call TRBJ1-1, with D perhaps matching TRBD1 (5 bases). CDR1 is GTSNPN and CDR2 is SVGIG in the germline V gene (reference sequence). CDR3 length: 13 residues. The V end was cut by 3 bases, the J end by 9 bases, with 17 bases between. DNA of the CDR3: TGTGCCTGGAGCGAAAAGGGAACAGGCAAAGCTTTCTTT. It is translated as CAWSEKGTGKAFF. Together with reference TRBV30 and TRBJ1-1, the CDR3 gives the full variable domain: SQTIHQWPATLVQPVGSPLSLECTVEGTSNPNLYWYRQAAGRGLQLLFYSVGIGQISSEVPQNLSASRPQDRQFILSSKKLLLSDSGFYLCAWSEKGTGKAFFGQGTRLTVV.

This chain joins TRBV9 and TRBJ2-1, with a weak D call TRBD2 (7 bases). This CDR3 contains 15 residues. Trimming took off 4 bases at V and 7 bases at J, with 18 bases between the two ends. Germline CDR1 is SGDLS and CDR2 is YYNGEE. As DNA, the CDR3 is TGTGCCAGCAGCTCACTAAGGGGGGGGAAGAATGAGCAGTTCTTC. It translates to CASSSLRGGKNEQFF.

This chain connects TRBV6-5 to TRBJ2-5; D is unclear. CDR3 length: 15 amino acids. Germline-derived CDR1 and CDR2 are MNHEY and SVGAGI. Trimming shortened V by 4 bases and J by 5 bases, and 17 bases separated the two germline ends. CDR3 sequence: CASSSAFGVWETQYF. As DNA, the CDR3 is TGTGCCAGCAGTTCCGCTTTTGGGGTCTGGGAGACCCAGTACTTC.

The chain is built from TRBV6-1 and TRBJ1-1, with TRBD1 matching over 10 bases. The CDR3 has 14 amino acids. V gave up 6 bases and J gave up 5 bases; unmatched junction bases: 6. From germline, CDR1 is MNHNS and CDR2 SASEGT. The CDR3 region is CASSRQGAATEAFF. The CDR3 region has the DNA TGTGCCAGCAGCCGACAGGGGGCAGCGACTGAAGCTTTCTTT.

As concerns this clone: The sample carries other DNA sequences with the same CDR3. The chain links TRBV2 to TRBJ2-7; D gene unclear. CDR1 and CDR2 (germline): SNHLY, FYNNEI. The CDR3 runs 12 residues. Trimming pared 3 bases from V and 2 bases from J, leaving 5 bases between. CDR3: CASSEGPYEQYF. In nucleotides, the CDR3 is TGTGCCAGCAGTGAGGGCCCCTACGAGCAGTACTTC.

The genes are TRBV2 and TRBJ2-1, with D possibly matching TRBD1 (5 bases). Germline values: CDR1 SNHLY, CDR2 FYNNEI. The CDR3 length is 16 residues. V dropped 0 bases and J dropped 8 bases, with 17 bases sitting between them. The CDR3 coding sequence is TGTGCCAGCAGTGAAGCGCTTGTGGGAAGGGGCGATGAGCAGTTCTTC. This sequence encodes CASSEALVGRGDEQFF. Using reference TRBV2 and TRBJ2-1 for the parts outside the CDR3, the full variable domain is EPEVTQTPSHQVTQMGQEVILRCVPISNHLYFYWYRQILGQKVEFLVSFYNNEISEKSEIFDDQFSVERPDGSNFTLKIRSTKLEDSAMYFCASSEALVGRGDEQFFGPGTRLTVL.

As DNA, the CDR3 is TGTGCCAGCAGTGACCTATTAGCGGGGAGAGCCATCGAGCAGTTCTTC. This codes for CASSDLLAGRAIEQFF. The chain joins TRBV6-2 or TRBV6-3 to TRBJ2-1; TRBD2 matches at 8 bases. The V and J ends lost 5 bases and 10 bases, in that order; junction bases with no gene match: 16. Germline lookup yields CDR1 MNHEY and CDR2 SVGEGT. The CDR3 is 16 residues long.

This clone has just a few counts. The rearrangement uses TRBV27 and TRBJ2-5; no definite D call. V dropped 0 bases and J dropped 5 bases, with 10 bases sitting between them. This CDR3 region has 14 residues. The germline V gene has CDR1 MNHEY and CDR2 SMNVEV (reference sequence). Here the CDR3 reads CASSLSVTGETQYF. For the CDR3, the DNA is TGTGCCAGCAGTTTATCCGTAACCGGGGAGACCCAGTACTTC.

V usage is TRBV18 and J usage is TRBJ1-5; D is ambiguous. CDR1 and CDR2 (germline): KGHSH, LQKENI. The CDR3 runs 15 residues. Trimming cost V 2 bases and J 0 bases, with 8 bases left between them. CDR3 in amino acids: CASSPRTVSNQPQHF. CDR3 in DNA: TGTGCCAGCTCACCAAGGACGGTTAGCAATCAGCCCCAGCATTTT.

The rearrangement uses TRBV4-3 and TRBJ2-1; no clear D. The CDR3 runs 15 residues. Germline CDR1 LGHNA, CDR2 YSLEER. Trimming pared 1 base from V and 0 bases from J, leaving 7 bases between. The chain's CDR3 is CASSQGLSSYNEQFF. The CDR3 nucleotides are TGCGCCAGCAGCCAAGGACTCTCCTCCTACAATGAGCAGTTCTTC.

The chain joins TRBV5-1 to TRBJ1-6, with unresolved D. CDR3 length: 13 residues. V lost 0 bases and J 9 bases, leaving 7 bases between the germline ends. The V gene's germline CDR1 is SGHRS and CDR2 YFSETQ. CDR3 DNA sequence: TGCGCCAGCAGCTTGGGCCAGGCTTCACCCCTCCACTTT. Protein sequence: CASSLGQASPLHF. The whole variable domain, filled in from reference TRBV5-1 and TRBJ1-6, reads KAGVTQTPRYLIKTRGQQVTLSCSPISGHRSVSWYQQTPGQGLQFLFEYFSETQRNKGNFPGRFSGRQFSNSRSEMNVSTLELGDSALYLCASSLGQASPLHFGNGTRLTVT.

The rearrangement joins TRBV21-1 to TRBJ2-7; TRBD2 is the table's D call and was not checked against the DNA. TRBV21-1 is a pseudogene segment. CDR3 length equals 15 residues. CDR3 protein: CASSVVRAVLYEQYF. In DNA, the CDR3 is TGTGCCAGCAGTGTAGTAAGAGCGGTCCTGTACGAGCAGTACTTC.

The chain couples TRBV5-1 to TRBJ1-4; 7 nucleotides align to TRBD1. The CDR3 loop spans 14 amino acids. CDR1 is SGHRS, CDR2 YFSETQ, per germline. V was pared by 0 bases and J by 8 bases, with 4 bases of the junction left unmatched. DNA for the CDR3: TGCGCCAGCAGCTTGGAGACAGGGAGGGAAAAACTGTTTTTT. The encoded protein is CASSLETGREKLFF.

This clone was observed a single time. The J gene is TRBJ1-5, the V gene TRBV28; D unclear. CDR1 and CDR2 from the germline V gene are MDHEN and SYDVKM. With 3 bases removed from V and 9 bases from J, the gap between germline ends came to 15 bases. The CDR3 runs 14 residues. DNA for the CDR3: TGTGCCAGCAGTTTCCGGACCTCTAAGGGGCCCCAGCATTTT. Its protein is CASSFRTSKGPQHF.

The chain is built from TRBV11-1 and TRBJ2-1; 13 nucleotides line up with TRBD2. With V trimmed by 5 bases and J by 6 bases, 4 bases remained unmatched. The CDR3 extends over 15 amino acids. CDR1 is SGHAT and CDR2 is FQDESV in the germline V gene (reference sequence). For the CDR3, the DNA is TGTGCCAGCAGCCAGGGACTAGCGGGGCCCAATGAGCAGTTCTTC. Its translation: CASSQGLAGPNEQFF.